This TCR beta chain is from a study of radiotherapy plus CTLA-4 blockade in lung cancer. On the study more broadly: Among all patients, 15% to 20% showed objective responses, while about 30% had disease control.

Worth noting for this clone: The antigen is undetermined.

Assay used: immunoSEQ multiplex PCR; TCRdb lists only in-frame clones, some missing. The sample gives approximately 80,000 clones, around 81% of which show up once; over 20% is in the top ten. Study-level points and caveats: Radiotherapy plus ipilimumab was followed by expansion in blood of tumor-derived TCR clones. Increased serum interferon-beta after radiation also reportedly predicted response strongly.

Sequencing was performed on peripheral blood, taken from a patient treated with radiotherapy plus ipilimumab. The clonotype was recovered from a human donor with non-small cell lung cancer whose response to radiotherapy plus ipilimumab could not be evaluated. Some clones in this sample may be carry-over from other donors' samples.

The CDR3 nucleotides read TGCAGCGTTGAAGGAAGGGCAGGGGCAAGGACCGGGGAGCTGTTTTTT. As protein: CSVEGRAGARTGELFF. The chain combines TRBV29-1 with TRBJ2-2, with a weak D call TRBD1 (6 bases). V lost 1 base, J lost 5 bases, and 17 bases lay in between. The CDR3 loop spans 16 amino acids. Germline assignment: CDR1 SQVTM and CDR2 ANQGSEA.